This T cell receptor (beta chain) was obtained from a study of a mutant IDH1 vaccine in newly diagnosed glioma. Study background: Of treated patients, around 60% were men and about 38% women, averaging around 42 years. Patients got radiotherapy, temozolomide, or both beforehand, and most got both.

Time point: week 5, during vaccination. All doses held 300 ug of mutant IDH1 20-mer peptide, with topical imiquimod. The study's findings and limits: Vaccine-induced responses were seen in 93.3% of patients, spanning several MHC alleles.

TCRdb's copy holds only in-frame clones and misses some; the assay was immunoSEQ multiplex PCR. The sample contains more than 25,000 clones, 65% to 80% of which appear only once. This CDR3 is 14 amino acids long. J lost 5 bases, V lost 6 bases, and 8 bases had no gene match. Germline assignment: CDR1 SQVTM and CDR2 ANQGSEA. Concerning this clone itself: Its target is unknown.

The TCR sequence derives from a man aged 35 to 55 with glioma. Some clones in this sample may be carry-over from other donors' samples. The starting material was PBMCs, obtained from a glioma patient whose treatment included an IDH1 peptide vaccine. V usage is TRBV29-1 and J usage is TRBJ2-7; TRBD1 aligns across 12 bases. The CDR3 region is CSVSGQGALNEQYF. The CDR3 DNA reads as TGCAGCGTCTCGGGACAGGGGGCGCTCAACGAGCAGTACTTC.